This entry lists 6 T cell receptor beta chains sequenced from one sample in a study of T cells in Graves' hyperthyroidism and ophthalmopathy. RNA transcripts gave rise to amplified TCR beta CDR3 regions. HTBI primers were the set used in a first-round RT-PCR of the TCR CDR3. TCRdb reprocessed the multiplex PCR reads with MiXCR, giving one entry per CDR3 protein. In the table there are 560,000 or so distinct CDR3 sequences, approximately 44% of which are singletons. Sequencing used peripheral blood or thyroid tissue (not recorded which). These receptors came from a woman younger than 30 with Graves' hyperthyroidism.

The rearrangement links TRBV20-1 to TRBJ2-2; D possibly matches TRBD1 or TRBD2 (6 bases each). Germline CDR1 DFQATT, CDR2 SNEGSKA (reference sequence). The CDR3 totals 14 residues. V dropped 2 bases and J dropped 5 bases, with 12 bases sitting between them. The DNA for the CDR3 is TGCAGTGCTAGATTGACTAGGGGGACCGGGGAGCTGTTTTTT. Translating it yields CSARLTRGTGELFF.

This clonotype was seen a handful of times. The rearrangement joins TRBV7-2 to TRBJ2-2; TRBD1 matches 10 bases. CDR3 length: 15 residues. Per germline, CDR1 SGHTA and CDR2 FQGNSA. J gave up 3 bases and V 5 bases, and 3 bases lay outside the gene matches. The CDR3 reads CASSHGTGDTGELFF. Written as DNA, the CDR3 is TGTGCCAGCAGCCACGGGACAGGGGACACCGGGGAGCTGTTTTTT.

The rearrangement links TRBV12-3 or TRBV12-4 to TRBJ1-2, with D possibly being TRBD1 (5 bases). Trimming left V 5 bases short and J 4 bases short, with 14 bases between. The CDR3 length is 14 residues. CDR3 coding DNA: TGTGCCAGCAGTGAAGAGGACACAAGCTATGGCTACACCTTC. Translated, it gives CASSEEDTSYGYTF.

The sample holds a few counts of this clonotype. The CDR3 nucleotides read TGTGCCAGCAGCCTATCTTACGGGACAGGCCTACGGGGCTACACCTTC. Translated: CASSLSYGTGLRGYTF. The chain couples TRBV7-9 to TRBJ1-2, with 8 nucleotides matching TRBD1. This CDR3 contains 16 residues. V lost 5 bases and J lost 8; bases outside the gene matches: 16. The germline V gene has CDR1 SEHNR and CDR2 FQNEAQ (reference sequence).

The chain has TRBV7-2 and TRBJ2-7; the D is unclear. This CDR3 contains 13 residues. Germline V lookup: CDR1 SGHTA, CDR2 FQGNSA. V lost 5 bases and J lost 6, with 14 bases in between. Here the CDR3 DNA reads TGTGCCAGCAGCGCTAGTACAAGAGGCGAGCAGTACTTC. Translating gives CASSASTRGEQYF.

The J gene is TRBJ1-4, the V gene TRBV24-1; no clear D gene. CDR3 length equals 16 residues. Germline V gives CDR1 KGHDR, CDR2 SFDVKD. The ends were cut back, 3 bases at V and 10 bases at J, with 20 bases in the middle. CDR3 region: CATSDTLGGGLGKLFF. Written as DNA, the CDR3 is TGTGCCACCAGTGATACCCTGGGTGGCGGTTTGGGAAAACTGTTTTTT.